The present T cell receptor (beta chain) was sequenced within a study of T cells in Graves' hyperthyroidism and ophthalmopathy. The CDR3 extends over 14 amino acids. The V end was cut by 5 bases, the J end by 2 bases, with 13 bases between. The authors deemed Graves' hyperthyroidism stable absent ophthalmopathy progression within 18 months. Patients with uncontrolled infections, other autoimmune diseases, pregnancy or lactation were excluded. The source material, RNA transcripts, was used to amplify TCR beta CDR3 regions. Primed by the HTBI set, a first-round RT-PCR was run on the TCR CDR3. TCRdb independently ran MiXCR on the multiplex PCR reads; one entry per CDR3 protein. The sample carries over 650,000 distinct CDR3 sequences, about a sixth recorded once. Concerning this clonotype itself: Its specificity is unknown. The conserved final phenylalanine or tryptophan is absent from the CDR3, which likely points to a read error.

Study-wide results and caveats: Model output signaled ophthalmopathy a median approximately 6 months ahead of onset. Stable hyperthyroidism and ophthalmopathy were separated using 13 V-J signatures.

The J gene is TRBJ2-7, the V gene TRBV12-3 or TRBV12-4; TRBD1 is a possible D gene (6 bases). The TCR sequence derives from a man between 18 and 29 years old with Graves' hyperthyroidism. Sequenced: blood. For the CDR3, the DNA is TGTGCCAGCAGTCCGGACAGATACACCTACGAGCAGTACCTC. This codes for CASSPDRYTYEQYL.